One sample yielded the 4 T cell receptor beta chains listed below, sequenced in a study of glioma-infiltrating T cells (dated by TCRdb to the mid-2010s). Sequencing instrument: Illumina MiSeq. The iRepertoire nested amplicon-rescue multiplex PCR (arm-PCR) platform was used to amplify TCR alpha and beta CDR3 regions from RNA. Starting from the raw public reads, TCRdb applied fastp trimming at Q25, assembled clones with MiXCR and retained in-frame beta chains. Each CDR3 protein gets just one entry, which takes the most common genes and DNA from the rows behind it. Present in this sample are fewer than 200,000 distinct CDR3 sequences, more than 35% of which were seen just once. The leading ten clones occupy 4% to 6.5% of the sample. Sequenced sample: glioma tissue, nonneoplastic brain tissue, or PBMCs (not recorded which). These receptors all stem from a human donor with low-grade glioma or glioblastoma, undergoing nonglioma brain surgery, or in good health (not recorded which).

The CDR3 nucleotides are TGTGCCAGCAGCCCCATAAGACAGAACACTGAAGCTTTCTTT. Its protein is CASSPIRQNTEAFF. The J gene is TRBJ1-1, the V gene TRBV7-9; D is unresolved. CDR3 length: 14 amino acids. Germline lookup yields CDR1 SEHNR and CDR2 FQNEAQ (reference sequence). V dropped 5 bases and J dropped 1 base, with 11 bases sitting between them.

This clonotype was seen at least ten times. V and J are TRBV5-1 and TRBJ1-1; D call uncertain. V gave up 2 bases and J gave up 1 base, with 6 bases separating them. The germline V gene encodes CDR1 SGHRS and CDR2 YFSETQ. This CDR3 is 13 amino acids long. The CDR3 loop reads CASSLMENTEAFF. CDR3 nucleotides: TGCGCCAGCAGCTTAATGGAGAACACTGAAGCTTTCTTT.

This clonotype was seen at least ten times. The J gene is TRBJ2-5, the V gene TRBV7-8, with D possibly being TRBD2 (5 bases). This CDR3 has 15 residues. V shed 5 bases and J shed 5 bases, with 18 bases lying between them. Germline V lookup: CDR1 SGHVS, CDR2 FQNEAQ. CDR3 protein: CASSRTLGWRETQYF. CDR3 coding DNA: TGTGCCAGCAGCCGTACGCTGGGTTGGAGGGAGACCCAGTACTTC.

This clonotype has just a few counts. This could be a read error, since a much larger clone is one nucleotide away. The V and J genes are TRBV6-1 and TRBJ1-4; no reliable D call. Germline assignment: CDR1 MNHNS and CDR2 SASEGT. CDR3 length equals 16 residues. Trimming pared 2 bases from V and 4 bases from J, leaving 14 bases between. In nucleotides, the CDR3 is TGTGCCAGCAGTGAACCGAAGGTGGTGATTAATGAAAAACTGTTTTTT. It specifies CASSEPKVVINEKLFF.